The 7 T cell receptor beta chains below come from one sample, sequenced in a study of blood T cell repertoires in COVID-19. Sequencing used immunoSEQ multiplex PCR; TCRdb keeps in-frame clones, though not all of them. Of more than 120,000 clones listed, under 90% are singletons. Sequences were obtained from PBMCs or T cells enriched from blood (not recorded which). The receptor source for this set is a middle-aged man in a cohort exposed to, infected with or recovered from COVID-19 (not recorded which).

This clone was seen once. The chain joins TRBV9 to TRBJ1-4; the D is unclear. CDR3 length: 15 residues. CDR1 and CDR2 from the germline V gene are SGDLS and YYNGEE. V was cut by 3 bases and J by 7 bases, with 16 bases left in between. The CDR3, as DNA: TGTGCCAGCAGCGGCCGGCCCGGACTTCCTGAAAAACTGTTTTTT. Its protein is CASSGRPGLPEKLFF.

The J gene is TRBJ2-1, the V gene TRBV7-9; tentatively, D is TRBD2 (6 bases). The CDR3 runs to 15 residues. V was shortened by 5 bases and J by 1 base, with 12 bases between the two germline ends. CDR1 SEHNR and CDR2 FQNEAQ come from the germline V gene (reference sequence). The CDR3 DNA is TGTGCCAGCAGCCCGATAGCGGCTTCCTACAATGAGCAGTTCTTC. Encoded protein: CASSPIAASYNEQFF.

The chain joins TRBV27 to TRBJ1-5, with unresolved D. Germline V CDR1 and CDR2: MNHEY, SMNVEV (reference sequence). This CDR3 contains 15 residues. V was clipped by 4 bases and J by 0 bases, with 10 bases between them. The CDR3 sequence: CASSYRDPSNQPQHF. CDR3 sequence (DNA): TGTGCCAGCAGTTATCGGGATCCTAGCAATCAGCCCCAGCATTTT.

The chain joins TRBV6-2 or TRBV6-3 to TRBJ2-7; D perhaps matches TRBD1 (5 bases). The CDR3 has 16 amino acids. V lost 0 bases and J lost 6, with 18 bases in between. Germline CDR1 is MNHEY and CDR2 is SVGEGT. CDR3 DNA sequence: TGTGCCAGCAGTTACTCTGGCCAGGGTTCGAGAAGCGAGCAGTACTTC. Its protein product is CASSYSGQGSRSEQYF.

This chain joins TRBV9 and TRBJ1-2, with D perhaps matching TRBD1 (6 bases). Per germline, CDR1 SGDLS and CDR2 YYNGEE. CDR3 length equals 15 residues. V lost 0 bases and J 2 bases, leaving 11 bases between the germline ends. The CDR3 reads CASSVEDTGNYGYTF. In DNA form, the CDR3 reads TGTGCCAGCAGCGTAGAGGATACAGGGAACTATGGCTACACCTTC.

The sample holds a few counts of this clone. This chain links TRBV25-1 with TRBJ2-7; 7 nucleotides line up with TRBD1. Germline CDR1 MGHDK, CDR2 SYGVNS. The CDR3 has 13 residues. J gave up 3 bases and V 5 bases, and 4 bases lay outside the gene matches. The CDR3 is CASSPWDSYEQYF. DNA of the CDR3: TGTGCCAGCAGTCCATGGGACAGCTACGAGCAGTACTTC.

This chain uses TRBV14 with TRBJ2-3; tentative D call: TRBD2 (5 bases). Per germline, CDR1 SGHDN and CDR2 FVKESK. V lost 4 bases and J lost 4, with 15 bases in between. CDR3 size: 15 residues. DNA of the CDR3: TGTGCCAGCAGCCGAGGACCGAGGGCCGCAGATACGCAGTATTTT. Translating it yields CASSRGPRAADTQYF.